Each of the 24 T cell receptor beta chains below was sequenced from the same sample in a study of blood T cells in healthy people across ages. Sample-barcoded 5' priming and a J-beta primer mix drove a second PCR of roughly 6 to 12 cycles. TCRdb re-derived calls from the 5' RACE reads in MiXCR, one entry per CDR3 protein. The data show about 1.7 million distinct CDR3 sequences, 25% to 30% seen once. Specimen: blood. The receptor set was obtained from a woman aged 25 to 39 in good health.

This clonotype occurred a few times. V usage is TRBV12-3 or TRBV12-4 and J usage is TRBJ2-2; D not resolved. The CDR3 runs to 11 residues. V was clipped by 8 bases and J by 1 base, with 2 bases between them. This CDR3 reads CASQNTGELFF. CDR3 nucleotide sequence: TGTGCCAGCCAGAACACCGGGGAGCTGTTTTTT.

The chain has TRBV29-1 and TRBJ1-2; no clear D gene. V was shortened by 8 bases and J by 8 bases, with 9 bases between the two germline ends. The CDR3 consists of 9 residues. Germline assignment: CDR1 SQVTM and CDR2 ANQGSEA. CDR3 amino acids: CSISAGYTF. Here the CDR3 DNA reads TGCAGCATCAGCGCGGGCTACACCTTC.

In this sample, this clonotype turned up a few times. The V and J genes are TRBV12-5 and TRBJ2-1, with D tentatively TRBD2 (6 bases). V shed 4 bases and J shed 10 bases, with 8 bases lying between them. The CDR3 consists of 11 residues. Germline CDR1 is LGHNT and CDR2 is FRNRAP. CDR3 sequence: CASGSGLEQFF. The CDR3 nucleotides read TGTGCTAGTGGTTCGGGACTGGAGCAGTTCTTC. Complete variable domain (other parts from reference TRBV12-5 and TRBJ2-1): DARVTQTPRHKVTEMGQEVTMRCQPILGHNTVFWYRQTMMQGLELLAYFRNRAPLDDSGMPKDRFSAEMPDATLATLKIQPSEPRDSAVYFCASGSGLEQFFGPGTRLTVL.

For this clonotype: A single base separates this from a much larger clone, so it may be a read error. J is TRBJ1-5 and V is TRBV29-1; D possibly corresponds to TRBD1 (5 bases). Trimming stripped 6 bases from V and 6 bases from J, with 12 bases between. The CDR3 covers 12 residues. Germline V lookup: CDR1 SQVTM, CDR2 ANQGSEA. The CDR3 DNA reads TGCAGCGTCGCAATGGGGGGTCAGCCCCAGCATTTT. Residues: CSVAMGGQPQHF.

The J gene is TRBJ2-5, the V gene TRBV12-5; 9 bases match TRBD1. Per the germline V gene, CDR1 is LGHNT and CDR2 is FRNRAP. Trimming cost V 6 bases and J 11 bases; bases outside gene matches: 16. The CDR3 is 15 amino acids. CDR3 residues: CASGPTGGGDNEQYF. The CDR3 coding sequence is TGTGCTAGTGGCCCTACAGGGGGCGGGGACAATGAGCAGTACTTC.

This clonotype has a handful of counts. The chain recombines TRBV6-2 or TRBV6-3 with TRBJ2-7; D not certain. The CDR3 consists of 12 residues. V was shortened by 8 bases and J by 1 base, with 9 bases between the two germline ends. Per the germline V gene, CDR1 is MNHEY and CDR2 is SVGEGT. CDR3 coding DNA: TGTGCCAGCCACCGGTTTTCCTACGAGCAGTACTTC. Its protein product is CASHRFSYEQYF.

Concerning this clonotype itself: This may be a read error, as it is one base from a much larger clone. The chain carries TRBV7-6 and TRBJ2-1; D is unresolved. With the DNA end fitting TRBJ2-7 better, the J assignment may be wrong. The length of the CDR3 is 15 residues. Per the germline V gene, CDR1 is SGHVS and CDR2 is FNYEAQ. CDR3 nucleotide sequence: TGTGCCAGCAGCTTAGCGCTAATAGGATACAATGAGCAGTACTTC. It codes for CASSLALIGYNEQYF.

This rearrangement joins TRBV5-1 to TRBJ2-5; the D gene is possibly TRBD2 (5 bases). The length of the CDR3 is 13 residues. Germline CDR1 SGHRS, CDR2 YFSETQ. The V end lost 3 bases, the J end lost 3 bases, and 9 bases lay between the germline ends. Written as DNA, the CDR3 is TGCGCCAGCAGCTGGGAGCTGAAAGAGACCCAGTACTTC. Residues: CASSWELKETQYF.

The chain combines TRBV6-2 or TRBV6-3 with TRBJ2-1; TRBD2 might be the D (6 bases). Trimming stripped 8 bases from V and 13 bases from J, with 21 bases between. The CDR3 sequence is 13 residues long. CDR1 is MNHEY and CDR2 is SVGEGT in the germline V gene. The CDR3 loop is CASSLVAPSAQFF. DNA for the CDR3: TGTGCCAGCTCCCTAGTTGCCCCTAGCGCACAGTTCTTC.

The chain joins TRBV20-1 to TRBJ2-5; 12 bases fit TRBD2. This CDR3 contains 15 residues. Trimming at V came to 2 bases and at J to 4 bases, leaving 5 bases not matched to a gene. Germline V gene lookup returns CDR1 DFQATT and CDR2 SNEGSKA (reference sequence). The CDR3 DNA sequence: TGCAGTGCTAGAACCCCTAGCGGGGGGGTAGAGACCCAGTACTTC. Protein product: CSARTPSGGVETQYF.

This clonotype was seen more than once but under ten times. The gene calls are TRBV27 and TRBJ2-4; 8 positions match TRBD2. This CDR3 contains 13 residues. The germline V gene encodes CDR1 MNHEY and CDR2 SMNVEV (reference sequence). J gave up 13 bases and V 7 bases, and 12 bases lay outside the gene matches. CDR3 region: CASTGLEVLEQYF. DNA of the CDR3: TGTGCCAGCACGGGACTAGAAGTACTTGAGCAGTACTTC.

This clonotype showed up just a few times. The rearrangement uses TRBV19 and TRBJ2-1, with 7 bases that match TRBD2. The J segment lost 4 bases and the V segment lost 6 bases, leaving 9 bases of the junction unmatched. CDR1 and CDR2 from the germline V gene are LNHDA and SQIVND (reference sequence). This CDR3 is built from 15 residues. CDR3 nucleotides: TGTGCCAGTAGGGATCCTAGCGGCCGATACAATGAGCAGTTCTTC. Protein: CASRDPSGRYNEQFF. Together with reference TRBV19 and TRBJ2-1, the CDR3 gives the full variable domain: DGGITQSPKYLFRKEGQNVTLSCEQNLNHDAMYWYRQDPGQGLRLIYYSQIVNDFQKGDIAEGYSVSREKKESFPLTVTSAQKNPTAFYLCASRDPSGRYNEQFFGPGTRLTVL.

The chain carries TRBV12-3 or TRBV12-4 and TRBJ1-2; D is uncertain. V shed 4 bases and J shed 4 bases, with 10 bases lying between them. The CDR3 covers 13 residues. The CDR3 nucleotides read TGTGCCAGCAGTTCTCAGGCCCGCTATGGCTACACCTTC. This sequence encodes CASSSQARYGYTF.

The CDR3 DNA follows: TGCAGTGCTAGAGGTACCGTAGCCTACGAGCAGTACTTC. Encoded protein: CSARGTVAYEQYF. The genes are TRBV20-1 and TRBJ2-7; D gene ambiguous. The CDR3 is 13 amino acids. Germline V gene lookup returns CDR1 DFQATT and CDR2 SNEGSKA (reference sequence). V lost 1 base, J lost 2 bases, and 9 bases lay in between.

In DNA form, the CDR3 reads TGTGCCAGTAGTACGACAGGGATGGGAGCCTATGGCTACACCTTC. Translated: CASSTTGMGAYGYTF. The chain has TRBV19 and TRBJ1-2, with TRBD1 identical over 7 bases. The CDR3 totals 15 residues. Trimming at V came to 4 bases and at J to 4 bases, leaving 9 bases not matched to a gene. Germline values: CDR1 LNHDA, CDR2 SQIVND (reference sequence).

The chain joins TRBV5-1 to TRBJ2-7, with D possibly matching TRBD1 (5 bases). Germline-derived CDR1 and CDR2 are SGHRS and YFSETQ. The CDR3 runs to 15 residues. V dropped 1 base and J dropped 0 bases, with 11 bases sitting between them. Written as DNA, the CDR3 is TGCGCCAGCAGCTTGCCGCGTCAGGGCTCCTACGAGCAGTACTTC. This encodes CASSLPRQGSYEQYF.

This clonotype was seen many times. This chain uses TRBV20-1 with TRBJ2-7, with 8 bases matching TRBD1. Losses at the gene ends were 1 base for V and 2 bases for J; bases not matched to a gene: 4. The CDR3 extends over 14 amino acids. From germline, CDR1 is DFQATT and CDR2 SNEGSKA (reference sequence). DNA for the CDR3: TGCAGTGCTAGAGCGGCAGGGGGCCCCTACGAGCAGTACTTC. It is translated as CSARAAGGPYEQYF.

This clonotype was seen repeatedly, ten times or more. The rearrangement links TRBV10-2 to TRBJ2-6; D is ambiguous. Trimming removed 8 bases at V and 3 bases at J, with 8 bases between. The CDR3 sequence is 13 residues long. CDR1 is WSHSY, CDR2 SAAADI, per germline. This CDR3 reads CASLDGGANVLTF. The CDR3 region has the DNA TGCGCCAGCCTGGACGGTGGGGCCAACGTCCTGACTTTC.

This clonotype has a count of ten or more. This rearrangement joins TRBV28 to TRBJ2-3; D might be TRBD1 (5 bases). CDR1 MDHEN and CDR2 SYDVKM come from the germline V gene. This CDR3 spans 15 amino acids. V gave up 0 bases and J gave up 2 bases, with 9 bases separating them. The CDR3 loop reads CASSLWQGSTDTQYF. CDR3 sequence (DNA): TGTGCCAGCAGTTTATGGCAGGGTTCCACAGATACGCAGTATTTT.

This clonotype was observed a few times. This chain uses TRBV19 with TRBJ2-1, with D tentatively TRBD1 (5 bases). V gave up 3 bases and J gave up 6 bases, with 12 bases separating them. Germline lookup yields CDR1 LNHDA and CDR2 SQIVND (reference sequence). The CDR3 length is 14 residues. CDR3 nucleotides: TGTGCCAGTAGTATTTTTAGTCAGGGCAATGAGCAGTTCTTC. Its translation: CASSIFSQGNEQFF.

This clonotype was counted between two and nine times. J is TRBJ1-2 and V is TRBV5-1, with 7 positions matching TRBD1. The length of the CDR3 is 14 residues. CDR1 and CDR2 from the germline V gene are SGHRS and YFSETQ. The ends lost 2 bases at V and 2 bases at J; junction bases unmatched: 3. The CDR3 DNA is TGCGCCAGCAGCTTTTTGGACAGGAACTATGGCTACACCTTC. It specifies CASSFLDRNYGYTF.

This clonotype was recorded only once. J is TRBJ1-5 and V is TRBV20-1; TRBD1 is a possible D gene (5 bases). Germline V gene sequence: CDR1 DFQATT, CDR2 SNEGSKA (reference sequence). There are 14 residues in the CDR3. V was pared by 3 bases and J by 6 bases, with 15 bases between. This CDR3 reads CSARTNRQRQPQHF. The CDR3 DNA reads as TGCAGTGCTAGGACCAACAGACAGCGTCAGCCCCAGCATTTT.

This clonotype was detected only once. The chain is built from TRBV20-1 and TRBJ2-5, with 10 bases aligning to TRBD2. The V gene's germline CDR1 is DFQATT and CDR2 SNEGSKA (reference sequence). The CDR3 totals 14 residues. J gave up 3 bases and V 4 bases, and 5 bases lay outside the gene matches. This CDR3 is CSATWTSGKETQYF. CDR3 DNA sequence: TGCAGTGCTACATGGACTAGCGGAAAAGAGACCCAGTACTTC.

DNA for the CDR3: TGTGCCAGCAGTTCCATGGGGGATACGCAGTATTTT. Its protein is CASSSMGDTQYF. The chain carries TRBV6-6 and TRBJ2-3; no reliable D call. Germline V gene sequence: CDR1 MNHNY, CDR2 SVGAGI (reference sequence). V gave up 4 bases and J gave up 6 bases, with 8 bases separating them. The CDR3 runs 12 residues.